This is a list of T cell receptor beta chains from one sample in a study of identical twins. TCRdb called the 5' RACE reads again in MiXCR, with one record for every CDR3 protein. The table records 250,000 to 350,000 distinct CDR3 sequences, roughly 10% of them present only once. This same sample was also taken into another study, of yellow fever vaccine responses in identical twins.

Sequencing was carried out using CD8+ T cells sorted from blood. These receptor sequences come from a woman between 18 and 29 years old in good health. Both conserved end residues are part of each CDR3. The D gene is left open where the match is weak. Rows may omit the clone size; those that give it use once, few, many or a size class.

many	TRBV12-3/TRBV12-4	TRBJ2-1	TRBD2	CASRDRSGSEQFF	TGTGCCAGCAGGGACCGTAGCGGGTCTGAGCAGTTCTTC
-	TRBV6-2/TRBV6-3	TRBJ2-5	-	CASKPVGARVDETQYF	TGTGCCAGCAAACCCGTCGGGGCCAGGGTAGACGAGACCCAGTACTTC
many	TRBV7-9	TRBJ2-7	-	CASSYLIGEQYF	TGTGCCAGCAGCTACCTAATAGGCGAGCAGTACTTC
many	TRBV20-1	TRBJ2-3	-	CSARDLGTQYF	TGCAGTGCTAGAGATCTGGGTACGCAGTATTTT
few	TRBV29-1	TRBJ2-2	-	CSVLTRNTGELFF	TGCAGCGTCCTGACACGAAACACCGGGGAGCTGTTTTTT
few	TRBV20-1	TRBJ1-2	-	CSAHRADNYGYTF	TGCAGTGCTCACAGGGCAGATAACTATGGCTACACCTTC
-	TRBV2	TRBJ2-5	-	CASSDGGETQYF	TGTGCCAGCAGTGATGGGGGAGAGACCCAGTACTTC
many	TRBV15	TRBJ2-1	-	CATTPYVPNEQFF	TGTGCCACCACCCCTTATGTTCCCAATGAGCAGTTCTTC
many	TRBV12-3/TRBV12-4	TRBJ2-6	-	CASSLGVPGANVLTF	TGTGCCAGCAGTTTGGGGGTACCTGGGGCCAACGTCCTGACTTTC
-	TRBV12-5	TRBJ2-5	-	CASGLVLGAYQETQYF	TGTGCTAGTGGTTTGGTTCTGGGGGCCTACCAAGAGACCCAGTACTTC
many	TRBV5-4	TRBJ2-5	-	CASSPTTAAIIETQYF	TGTGCCAGCAGCCCCACTACGGCAGCGATCATTGAGACCCAGTACTTC
many	TRBV12-3/TRBV12-4	TRBJ2-7	-	CASRSDNRVNYEQYF	TGTGCCAGCAGGTCCGACAACAGGGTTAACTACGAGCAGTACTTC
few	TRBV5-1	TRBJ2-3	-	CASSFNRVDTQYF	TGCGCCAGCAGCTTCAACAGGGTGGATACGCAGTATTTT
many	TRBV4-3	TRBJ2-7	TRBD2	CASSPYLAGYYEQYF	TGCGCCAGCAGCCCGTATCTAGCGGGATACTACGAGCAGTACTTC
many	TRBV27	TRBJ2-1	TRBD2	CASSSEREGLNEQFF	TGTGCCAGCAGTTCAGAGCGGGAGGGCCTCAATGAGCAGTTCTTC
many	TRBV29-1	TRBJ2-1	-	CSVEGRTGEQFF	TGCAGCGTTGAAGGACGCACTGGGGAGCAGTTCTTC
few	TRBV5-1	TRBJ2-1	TRBD1	CASGSTGFDEQFF	TGCGCCAGCGGGTCGACAGGGTTTGATGAGCAGTTCTTC
few	TRBV11-2	TRBJ2-1	-	CASSLGLDSYNEQFF	TGTGCCAGCAGCCTTGGACTTGATTCCTACAATGAGCAGTTCTTC
-	TRBV13	TRBJ2-7	-	CASSLGLGNYEQYF	TGTGCCAGCAGCTTAGGCCTAGGCAACTACGAGCAGTACTTC
many	TRBV6-2/TRBV6-3	TRBJ2-7	-	CASTPSDIGYEQYF	TGTGCCAGCACCCCCTCAGATATTGGATACGAGCAGTACTTC
few	TRBV5-5	TRBJ1-1	-	CASSLVAGITEAFF	TGTGCCAGCAGCTTGGTTGCAGGGATCACTGAAGCTTTCTTT
many	TRBV12-3/TRBV12-4	TRBJ2-2	-	CASSTNQGPGELFF	TGTGCCAGCAGCACGAATCAGGGACCCGGGGAGCTGTTTTTT
-	TRBV12-3/TRBV12-4	TRBJ1-2	-	CASSPPNTDGYTF	TGTGCCAGCAGTCCCCCCAACACGGATGGCTACACCTTC
few	TRBV29-1	TRBJ2-2	-	CSVLSGNTGELFF	TGCAGCGTCCTGTCGGGGAACACCGGGGAGCTGTTTTTT
many	TRBV2	TRBJ2-7	TRBD1	CASPAGQGADEQYF	TGTGCCAGCCCGGCGGGACAGGGGGCGGACGAGCAGTACTTC
-	TRBV27	TRBJ2-1	-	CASSLSQQRGRNEQFF	TGTGCCAGCAGTTTATCTCAGCAGAGGGGGAGAAATGAGCAGTTCTTC
-	TRBV2	TRBJ2-1	-	CASIGGISEQFF	TGTGCCAGCATTGGGGGGATAAGTGAGCAGTTCTTC